The sequence of this T cell receptor beta chain was determined in a study of blood T cell repertoires in COVID-19. Background on the study: Whether acute or convalescent, the COVID-19 samples came from the United States, Italy and Spain.

It was during active infection that Seattle patients were enrolled and then longitudinally followed. In the original analysis: Amplified reference gene primers provided the basis for estimating nucleated cell counts. This table comes from immunoSEQ multiplex PCR, and its TCRdb copy is limited to in-frame clones, with some not included. V, J and clone size were drawn from that table, and D and trimming were deduced from the DNA. Among some 130,000 clones, 80% to 90% were seen once, and the ten largest hold roughly 3.9%. The sequenced material came from peripheral blood. The TCR was taken from a man in his sixties with COVID-19, enrolled during active disease.

The CDR3 loop reads CASSYQGAGTEAFF. Written as DNA, the CDR3 is TGTGCCAGCAGTTATCAGGGGGCGGGAACTGAAGCTTTCTTT. The chain recombines TRBV28 with TRBJ1-1, with TRBD1 matching over 8 bases. Germline-derived CDR1 and CDR2 are MDHEN and SYDVKM. There are 14 residues in the CDR3. Trimming removed 4 bases from V and 5 bases from J; junction bases left unmatched: 6.